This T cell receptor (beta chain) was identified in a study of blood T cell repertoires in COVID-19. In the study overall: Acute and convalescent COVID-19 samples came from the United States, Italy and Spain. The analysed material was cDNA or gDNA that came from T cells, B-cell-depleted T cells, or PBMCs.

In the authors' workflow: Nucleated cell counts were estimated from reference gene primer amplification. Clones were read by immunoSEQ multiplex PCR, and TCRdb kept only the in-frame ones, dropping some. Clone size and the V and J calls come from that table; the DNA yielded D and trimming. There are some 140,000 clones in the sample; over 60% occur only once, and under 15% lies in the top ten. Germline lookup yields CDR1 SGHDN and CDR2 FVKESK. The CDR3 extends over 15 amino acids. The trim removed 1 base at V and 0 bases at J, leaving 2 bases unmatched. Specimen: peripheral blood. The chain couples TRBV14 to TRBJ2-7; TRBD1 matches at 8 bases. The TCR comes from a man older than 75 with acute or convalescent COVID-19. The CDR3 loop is CASSQADRGSYEQYF. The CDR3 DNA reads TGTGCCAGCAGCCAAGCAGACAGGGGCTCCTACGAGCAGTACTTC.